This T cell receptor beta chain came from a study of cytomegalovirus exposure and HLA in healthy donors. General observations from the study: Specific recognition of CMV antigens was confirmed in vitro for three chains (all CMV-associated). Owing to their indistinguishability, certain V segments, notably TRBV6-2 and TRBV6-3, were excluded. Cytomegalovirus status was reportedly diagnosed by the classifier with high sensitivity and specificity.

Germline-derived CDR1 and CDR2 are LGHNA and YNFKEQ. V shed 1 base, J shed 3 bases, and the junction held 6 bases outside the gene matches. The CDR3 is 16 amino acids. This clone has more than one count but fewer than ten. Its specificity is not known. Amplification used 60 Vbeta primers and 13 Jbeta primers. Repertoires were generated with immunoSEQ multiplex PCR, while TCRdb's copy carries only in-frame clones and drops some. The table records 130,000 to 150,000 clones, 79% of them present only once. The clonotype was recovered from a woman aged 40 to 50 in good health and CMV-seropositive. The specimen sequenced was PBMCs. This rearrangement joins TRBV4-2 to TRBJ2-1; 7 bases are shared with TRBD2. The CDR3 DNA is TGTGCCAGCAGCCAAGGCCTGGGGGGGGGCTACAATGAGCAGTTCTTC. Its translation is CASSQGLGGGYNEQFF.